This is a list of T cell receptor beta chains from one sample in a study of a mutant IDH1 vaccine in newly diagnosed glioma. Only in-frame clones appear in the TCRdb table, and some are missing; sequencing was by immunoSEQ multiplex PCR. Of some 38,000 clones listed, just under 80% are singletons. Sequenced here: PBMCs, sampled from a glioma patient treated with radiotherapy, temozolomide or both. The receptors derive from a man between 40 and 49 years old with glioma. Some clones in this sample may be carry-over from other donors' samples. Each CDR3 is given with its conserved first and last residue. The D gene is left open where the match is weak. Clone size appears in some rows only: once, few, many, or a class for an expanded clone.

clone_size j_call d_call v_call cdr3_nt cdr3_aa
- TRBJ2-7 TRBD1 TRBV5-1 TGCGCCAGCGCACCCTCCTCTGGGACAGGGGTCTACGAGCAGTACTTC CASAPSSGTGVYEQYF
- TRBJ1-4 TRBD1 TRBV27 TGTGCCAGCAGTCCCGGACAGGGGAAACCAACTAATGAAAAACTGTTTTTT CASSPGQGKPTNEKLFF
once TRBJ2-2 - TRBV11-2 TGTGCCAGCAGCTTAAGTTATACCGGGGAGCTGTTTTTT CASSLSYTGELFF
- TRBJ2-2 TRBD1 TRBV19 TGTGCCAGTAGTATGGTAGGACAGGGTCTCACCGGGGAGCTGTTTTTT CASSMVGQGLTGELFF
- TRBJ2-7 TRBD1 TRBV5-4 TGTGCCAGCAGCTTGGAAGGGACAGGGGGCGCGGGGGAGCAGTACTTC CASSLEGTGGAGEQYF
- TRBJ2-2 TRBD1 TRBV6-4 TGTGCCAGCAGCCCCGAGTGGACAGGGACCGGGGAGCTGTTTTTT CASSPEWTGTGELFF
few TRBJ2-7 - TRBV2 TGTGCCAGCAGTGAAATGGACCCCTACGAGCAGTACTTC CASSEMDPYEQYF
- TRBJ1-6 TRBD1 TRBV6-1 TGTGCCAGCAGTGAAATGGACAGGAGGTCACCCCTCCACTTT CASSEMDRRSPLHF
- TRBJ1-1 - TRBV5-6 TGTGCCAGCAGCTTGGCCGCGGACACTGAAGCTTTCTTT CASSLAADTEAFF
few TRBJ1-3 - TRBV28 TGTGCCAGCAGTACGTCCCGTCTTAGGGGGGCGTCTGGAAACACCATATATTTT CASSTSRLRGASGNTIYF
few TRBJ1-1 - TRBV11-2 TGTGCCAGCAGCTTAGACTCTTCCCGGAGTGAAGCTTTCTTT CASSLDSSRSEAFF
- TRBJ2-1 - TRBV10-1 TGCGCCAGCAGTGAGTCAGGCAGGGGGGATACCTACAATGAGCAGTTCTTC CASSESGRGDTYNEQFF
- TRBJ2-2 TRBD2 TRBV19 TGTGCCAGTCGATGGACTAGCGGGGCAACCGGGGAGCTGTTTTTT CASRWTSGATGELFF
- TRBJ1-2 - TRBV10-1 TGCGCCAGCAGTGAGGGGACTCCTGAGTCCTGGCAAGGCTACACCTTC CASSEGTPESWQGYTF
- TRBJ2-3 TRBD2 TRBV6-1 TGTGCCAGCAGTTCACTAGCGAGCACAGATACGCAGTATTTT CASSSLASTDTQYF
- TRBJ2-5 TRBD1 TRBV18 TGTGCCAGCTCACCTCCGGGACAGGGGGAAGAGACCCAGTACTTC CASSPPGQGEETQYF
- TRBJ2-2 - TRBV4-3 TGCGCCAGCAGCCAAGGAGGGGAAGTAACCGGGGAGCTGTTTTTT CASSQGGEVTGELFF
- TRBJ1-1 - TRBV7-3 TGTGCCAGCAGCTTATCGGTGAACACTGAAGCTTTCTTT CASSLSVNTEAFF
- TRBJ1-4 - TRBV28 TGTGCCGCCATTGGGGGGTTTGGTGAAAAACTGTTTTTT CAAIGGFGEKLFF
- TRBJ2-1 - TRBV14 TGTGCCAGCAGCCAAGATTGGGGACAACACAATGAGCAGTTCTTC CASSQDWGQHNEQFF
- TRBJ1-2 - TRBV30 TGTGCCCGCGGCCTGACTAACTATGGCTACACCTTC CARGLTNYGYTF
- TRBJ1-2 - TRBV30 TGTGCCTGGAGTGTCAACAGAATCTATGGCTACACCTTC CAWSVNRIYGYTF
few TRBJ2-3 TRBD2 TRBV2 TGTGCCAGCAGTGAAGGGGAGCGGGGAGCAGATACGCAGTATTTT CASSEGERGADTQYF
- TRBJ2-3 TRBD2 TRBV7-9 TGTGCCAGCAGCTTTGGACGCAGCGGGGCAACAGATACGCAGTATTTT CASSFGRSGATDTQYF
- TRBJ1-1 TRBD1 TRBV27 TGTGCCAGCAGAGAGGGACAGTTGAACACTGAAGCTTTCTTT CASREGQLNTEAFF
once TRBJ1-2 TRBD1 TRBV7-2 TGTGCCAGCAGCCCAATTTCCGGGACAGCTTATGGCTACACCTTC CASSPISGTAYGYTF
- TRBJ1-2 TRBD1 TRBV19 TGTGCCAGTAGTATAACAGGGGCGTTTGGCTACACCTTC CASSITGAFGYTF
once TRBJ1-1 - TRBV27 TGTGCCAGCAGTCTTCGCAGGGATGGTTCTGAAGCTTTCTTT CASSLRRDGSEAFF
- TRBJ1-1 - TRBV7-2 TGTGCCAGCAGCTTTGGGGGCATGAACACTGAAGCTTTCTTT CASSFGGMNTEAFF
- TRBJ2-7 - TRBV6-1 TGTGCCAGCAGTGAACTAGCTGGGTCCTACGAGCAGTACTTC CASSELAGSYEQYF
once TRBJ2-5 TRBD2 TRBV7-7 TGTGCCAGCAGCTCCGGTCTAGCGGGGGGGCTCCCCGAGACCCAGTACTTC CASSSGLAGGLPETQYF
- TRBJ2-7 - TRBV23-1 TGCGCCAGCAGTCACCCCACAGGGGGGGCCTACGAGCAGTACTTC CASSHPTGGAYEQYF
- TRBJ2-2 - TRBV5-1 TGCGCCAGCAGCTTGAATGTCAGGCATAACACCGGGGAGCTGTTTTTT CASSLNVRHNTGELFF
- TRBJ1-1 - TRBV6-6 TGTGCCAGCATAGAGGGCACGTCGAACACTGAAGCTTTCTTT CASIEGTSNTEAFF
- TRBJ1-1 - TRBV7-6 TGTGCCAGCAGCGTTCATCAGGGTAAAAACACTGAAGCTTTCTTT CASSVHQGKNTEAFF
once TRBJ1-1 - TRBV7-9 TGTGCCAGCAGCTTATCCCCTCCGGCCGAAGCTTTCTTT CASSLSPPAEAFF
once TRBJ1-6 - TRBV27 TGTGCCAGCAGTTCTCAGGGTCGGAGGTCACCCCTCCACTTT CASSSQGRRSPLHF
- TRBJ2-2 - TRBV7-6 TGTGCCAGCAGCTTAGTGGGTAACACCGGGGAGCTGTTTTTT CASSLVGNTGELFF
- TRBJ1-1 TRBD1 TRBV7-2 TGTGCCAGCAGCTCCCAGGGGGGCACTGAAGCTTTCTTT CASSSQGGTEAFF
- TRBJ2-3 - TRBV5-1 TGCGCCACCCGTGCGGGTGGTAAGGGTACGCAGTATTTT CATRAGGKGTQYF